The entry that follows covers one T cell receptor beta chain sequence. The entry originates in a study of Ad26.COV2.S vaccination and SARS-CoV-2 variants. Treatment denoted: around 19 received Ad26.COV2.S at low or high dose, single or two shots; roughly 5 received placebo; per-sample allocation not given. Collection of samples fell on day 63 after the first vaccine or placebo injection. Immunization relied on an Ad26 vector, which expressed Wuhan-strain SARS-CoV-2 spike. Using immunoSEQ multiplex PCR, the repertoire was profiled, and TCRdb retains in-frame clones only, with some absent. The sample holds 350,000 to 400,000 clones, about 89% seen once. The CDR3 is 13 residues long. Trimming cost V 2 bases and J 2 bases, with 6 bases left between them.

Here the sequenced sample was peripheral blood, taken in a trial of Ad26.COV2.S vaccine versus placebo. J is TRBJ1-1 and V is TRBV12-3 or TRBV12-4; no clear D. This receptor was identified in a person between 18 and 59 years old who received the Ad26.COV2.S COVID-19 vaccine or a placebo. CDR3 loop: CASSLNGNTEAFF. The CDR3 region has the DNA TGTGCCAGCAGTTTAAACGGAAACACTGAAGCTTTCTTT.